This T cell receptor (beta chain) was sequenced during a study of blood T cell repertoires in COVID-19. At the level of the study: T cells, B-cell-depleted T cells, or PBMCs provided the cDNA or gDNA that served as material.

The ends were cut back, 5 bases at V and 5 bases at J, with 16 bases in the middle. Germline CDR1 is MNHEY and CDR2 is SMNVEV (reference sequence). The CDR3 contains 14 residues. Data came from immunoSEQ multiplex PCR; TCRdb stores just in-frame clones and leaves some out. The sample has about 410,000 clones, 70% to 90% seen once. Seattle patients were enrolled while actively infected and followed longitudinally. Sequencing was performed on peripheral blood. This sequence joins TRBV27 and TRBJ2-7; a possible D gene is TRBD2 (6 bases). This receptor was taken from a woman aged 40-49 years with COVID-19, enrolled during active disease. CDR3 protein: CASSRGSPGDEQYF. For the CDR3, the DNA is TGTGCCAGCAGTCGAGGGTCGCCGGGAGACGAGCAGTACTTC.